Below, 23 T cell receptor beta chains from the same sample are listed, as sequenced in a study of radiation and T cells in renal cell carcinoma. TCRdb keeps only in-frame clones here, not all; method: immunoSEQ multiplex PCR. The sample shows just over 150,000 clones, 80% to 90% of them seen only once. Noted time point: blood 2 weeks post-SBRT. Indicated treatment: 15 Gy SBRT to primary tumor, nephrectomy 4 weeks later. Sequencing used blood, obtained from a patient whose treatment included radiotherapy and nephrectomy. The origin of the receptors is a woman in her 50s with renal cell carcinoma.

The V gene is TRBV19, the J gene TRBJ1-2, with D perhaps matching TRBD1 (5 bases). The CDR3 loop spans 14 amino acids. Germline V gene lookup returns CDR1 LNHDA and CDR2 SQIVND (reference sequence). Trimming cost V 7 bases and J 4 bases, with 16 bases left between them. CDR3 loop: CASTEAGLIYGYTF. The DNA for the CDR3 is TGTGCCAGTACCGAGGCAGGGTTAATCTATGGCTACACCTTC.

The V gene is TRBV5-4, the J gene TRBJ1-2; 9 nucleotides line up with TRBD1. This CDR3 contains 13 residues. The V gene end was trimmed by 4 bases and the J gene end by 6 bases; junction bases not matched to a gene: 4. Germline values: CDR1 SGHNT, CDR2 YYREEE (reference sequence). The chain's CDR3 is CASSKQGADGYTF. The CDR3 region has the DNA TGTGCCAGCAGCAAACAGGGGGCTGATGGCTACACCTTC. Looking up the rest from reference TRBV5-4 and TRBJ1-2 gives the full variable domain: ETGVTQSPTHLIKTRGQQVTLRCSSQSGHNTVSWYQQALGQGPQFIFQYYREEENGRGNFPPRFSGLQFPNYSSELNVNALELDDSALYLCASSKQGADGYTFGSGTRLTVV.

This chain uses TRBV9 with TRBJ2-1; 11 bases line up with TRBD2. From germline, CDR1 is SGDLS and CDR2 YYNGEE. This CDR3 contains 14 residues. V shed 5 bases and J 4 bases; nucleotides not matched to a gene: 2. In DNA, the CDR3 is TGTGCCAGCAGTAGCGGGGGGGCATACAATGAGCAGTTCTTC. This sequence encodes CASSSGGAYNEQFF.

The chain recombines TRBV12-5 with TRBJ1-3; D is ambiguous. V was trimmed by 7 bases and J by 9 bases, leaving 16 bases between them. Germline CDR1 reads LGHNT; CDR2 reads FRNRAP. This CDR3 spans 13 amino acids. CDR3 amino acids: CASVLPPSGTIYF. CDR3 in DNA: TGTGCTAGTGTGCTACCCCCCTCGGGCACCATATATTTT.

This clone was observed a single time. This chain links TRBV4-1 with TRBJ1-3; D may be TRBD1 (6 bases). V was trimmed by 1 base and J by 2 bases, leaving 9 bases between them. In germline, CDR1 is MGHRA, CDR2 YSYEKL. This CDR3 contains 15 residues. In DNA form, the CDR3 reads TGCGCCAGCAGCCAAGGGGACATCACTGGAAACACCATATATTTT. It is translated as CASSQGDITGNTIYF.

This clone was observed a single time. The chain carries TRBV9 and TRBJ1-5; D is undetermined. Per the germline V gene, CDR1 is SGDLS and CDR2 is YYNGEE. There are 13 residues in the CDR3. V was clipped by 2 bases and J by 10 bases, with 13 bases between them. CDR3 nucleotides: TGTGCCAGCAGCGTCGGCCCTGTGATACCCCAGCATTTT. Translated, it gives CASSVGPVIPQHF.

This chain links TRBV29-1 with TRBJ1-2, with D tentatively TRBD1 (6 bases). In germline, CDR1 is SQVTM, CDR2 ANQGSEA. The CDR3 is 13 residues long. V gave up 0 bases and J gave up 6 bases, with 11 bases separating them. CDR3 region: CSVEDLGGDGYTF. DNA of the CDR3: TGCAGCGTTGAAGATCTTGGGGGCGATGGCTACACCTTC.

The chain couples TRBV27 to TRBJ2-1; TRBD1 matches at 8 bases. J gave up 9 bases and V 3 bases, and 7 bases lay outside the gene matches. This CDR3 spans 14 amino acids. Germline assignment: CDR1 MNHEY and CDR2 SMNVEV (reference sequence). CDR3 sequence: CASSFRTGIPEQFF. CDR3 sequence (DNA): TGTGCCAGCAGTTTTCGGACAGGGATCCCTGAGCAGTTCTTC.

This rearrangement joins TRBV9 to TRBJ2-1; either TRBD1 or TRBD2 may fit D (7 bases each). V lost 3 bases and J lost 9, with 13 bases in between. The CDR3 is made up of 13 amino acids. Germline V gives CDR1 SGDLS, CDR2 YYNGEE. Written as DNA, the CDR3 is TGTGCCAGCAGCGCCAGGGGGGGCACTGAGCAGTTCTTC. This codes for CASSARGGTEQFF.

CDR3 in DNA: TGCAGCGTTCCGGGACACGCAAACACTGAAGCTTTCTTT. It translates to CSVPGHANTEAFF. The chain couples TRBV29-1 to TRBJ1-1; tentatively, D is TRBD1 (6 bases). Deletions cut 5 bases from V and 2 bases from J, with 12 bases between. Germline V gene sequence: CDR1 SQVTM, CDR2 ANQGSEA. The CDR3 extends over 13 amino acids.

Only a few counts were recorded for this clone. J is TRBJ2-3 and V is TRBV19; possibly TRBD2 for D (6 bases). CDR1 and CDR2 (germline): LNHDA, SQIVND (reference sequence). The germline V and J ends were trimmed by 3 bases and 2 bases, with 9 bases remaining between them. The length of the CDR3 is 14 residues. CDR3 protein: CASSMRGLTDTQYF. DNA for the CDR3: TGTGCCAGTAGTATGCGGGGCCTCACAGATACGCAGTATTTT.

V and J are TRBV15 and TRBJ1-2; a weak D match, TRBD1 (5 bases). CDR1 is LNHNV, CDR2 YYDKDF, per germline (reference sequence). This CDR3 is built from 15 residues. Trimming pared 0 bases from V and 7 bases from J, leaving 15 bases between. CDR3 nucleotides: TGTGCCACCAGCAGAGACTCCGCAGGGAGCGGTGGCTACACCTTC. Translation: CATSRDSAGSGGYTF.

This CDR3 is CASSYEGLHEKLFF. In DNA, the CDR3 is TGTGCCAGCAGTTACGAGGGTCTCCATGAAAAACTGTTTTTT. The chain combines TRBV6-5 with TRBJ1-4; D remains unclear. Germline V lookup: CDR1 MNHEY, CDR2 SVGAGI. The CDR3 is 14 residues long. Trimming stripped 2 bases from V and 6 bases from J, with 10 bases between.

This clone has only one observation. This chain connects TRBV7-6 to TRBJ2-2; TRBD1 agrees at 8 bases. Germline V gene lookup returns CDR1 SGHVS and CDR2 FNYEAQ. This CDR3 has 15 residues. The junction had 8 bases not matched to a gene; V was cut back by 4 bases and J by 7 bases. The CDR3 DNA reads as TGTGCCAGCAGCTCCGGACAGGGAAAAGGCGGGGAGCTGTTTTTT. Its translation: CASSSGQGKGGELFF.

This rearrangement joins TRBV6-5 to TRBJ1-2; the D is unclear. V was cut by 0 bases and J by 6 bases, with 11 bases left in between. The germline V gene encodes CDR1 MNHEY and CDR2 SVGAGI. The CDR3 consists of 14 residues. As DNA, the CDR3 is TGTGCCAGCAGTTACTCCCCGGCTGGTAATGGCTACACCTTC. It translates to CASSYSPAGNGYTF.

The chain is built from TRBV7-2 and TRBJ2-2; D tentatively reads TRBD1 or TRBD2 (6 bases each). The CDR3 runs 14 residues. CDR1 is SGHTA and CDR2 is FQGNSA in the germline V gene. V was shortened by 5 bases and J by 8 bases, with 15 bases between the two germline ends. In nucleotides, the CDR3 is TGTGCCAGCAGCCCAATTAGGGGGGAAGGGGAGCTGTTTTTT. Its protein is CASSPIRGEGELFF. Variable domain in full (rest from reference TRBV7-2 and TRBJ2-2): GAGVSQSPSNKVTEKGKDVELRCDPISGHTALYWYRQSLGQGLEFLIYFQGNSAPDKSGLPSDRFSAERTGGSVSTLTIQRTQQEDSAVYLCASSPIRGEGELFFGEGSRLTVL.

This chain links TRBV19 with TRBJ1-3; no definite D call. Looked up from germline, CDR1 is LNHDA and CDR2 is SQIVND (reference sequence). Trimming shortened V by 3 bases and J by 0 bases, and 9 bases separated the two germline ends. This CDR3 has 15 amino acids. CDR3 in DNA: TGTGCCAGTAGTATGAGGGTTGGCTCTGGAAACACCATATATTTT. The encoded protein is CASSMRVGSGNTIYF. Combining the CDR3 with reference TRBV19 and TRBJ1-3 gives the whole variable domain DGGITQSPKYLFRKEGQNVTLSCEQNLNHDAMYWYRQDPGQGLRLIYYSQIVNDFQKGDIAEGYSVSREKKESFPLTVTSAQKNPTAFYLCASSMRVGSGNTIYFGEGSWLTVV.

The V gene is TRBV7-9, the J gene TRBJ1-2, with D tentatively TRBD1 (5 bases). This CDR3 is built from 13 residues. The V gene's germline CDR1 is SEHNR and CDR2 FQNEAQ (reference sequence). V shed 6 bases and J shed 1 base, with 9 bases lying between them. The DNA of the CDR3 is TGTGCCAGCAGTAAACAGGTTAACTATGGCTACACCTTC. Its translation is CASSKQVNYGYTF.

Points on this clone: At the DNA level, this CDR3 is encoded by other sequences in the same sample as well. This sequence joins TRBV29-1 and TRBJ2-7; the match to TRBD1 covers 7 bases. The V segment lost 1 base and the J segment 5 bases; nucleotides outside the gene matches: 5. The CDR3 is made up of 13 amino acids. Germline loops: CDR1 SQVTM, CDR2 ANQGSEA. As DNA, the CDR3 is TGCAGCGTTGAAGGACAGGGTGTCGACGAGCAGTACTTC. It specifies CSVEGQGVDEQYF.

The chain joins TRBV10-3 to TRBJ2-3, with D uncertain. This CDR3 has 13 residues. The germline V gene encodes CDR1 ENHRY and CDR2 SYGVKD. The V gene lost 5 bases and the J gene lost 5 bases, with 11 bases spanning the gap. CDR3 sequence (DNA): TGTGCCATCAGTAAAGGAGTAGAAGATACGCAGTATTTT. It yields the protein CAISKGVEDTQYF.

The chain uses TRBV7-2 and TRBJ2-5; 7 positions match TRBD2. This CDR3 comprises 15 residues. Germline values: CDR1 SGHTA, CDR2 FQGNSA. Germline trimming cut 1 base from V and 5 bases from J; bases unmatched to any gene: 7. CDR3 protein: CASSLGRTRSETQYF. The CDR3 bases are TGTGCCAGCAGCTTAGGTAGGACTAGATCGGAGACCCAGTACTTC.

This clone was seen a single time. The chain has TRBV12-5 and TRBJ2-6, with 10 bases aligning to TRBD1. The germline gives CDR1 LGHNT, CDR2 FRNRAP. J was trimmed by 2 bases and V by 3 bases; bases with no gene match: 16. The CDR3 runs to 21 residues. CDR3 in amino acids: CASGFTSRQTGGLAGANVLTF. CDR3 bases: TGTGCTAGTGGTTTTACTTCGCGTCAGACAGGGGGCTTGGCTGGGGCCAACGTCCTGACTTTC.

The chain has TRBV6-5 and TRBJ1-2; TRBD1 is a possible D gene (6 bases). Germline CDR1 is MNHEY and CDR2 is SVGAGI. The CDR3 consists of 14 residues. Trimming pared 6 bases from V and 4 bases from J, leaving 15 bases between. In DNA, the CDR3 is TGTGCCAGCAGGGATGGGGGCGGGGGCTATGGCTACACCTTC. This sequence encodes CASRDGGGGYGYTF.